Listed below are T cell receptor beta chains from one sample, sequenced in a study of preoperative IRX-2 immunotherapy in early breast cancer. This table comes from immunoSEQ multiplex PCR, and its TCRdb copy is limited to in-frame clones, with some not included. The table records 35,000 to 45,000 clones, roughly four fifths of them present only once. The sample in question was lymph node tissue, obtained after IRX-2 immunotherapy. Receptors originate from a human donor with breast cancer. The CDR3 runs from the conserved cysteine through the conserved F or W. The D gene is left open where the match is weak. Only some rows state a clone size, as once, few, many or a class for expanded clones.

clone_size: .
d_call: .
j_call: TRBJ1-1
v_call: TRBV6-8
cdr3_aa: CASSPRWTEAFF
cdr3_nt: TGTGCCAGCAGTCCCCGGTGGACTGAAGCTTTCTTT

clone_size: .
d_call: TRBD1
j_call: TRBJ2-7
v_call: TRBV19
cdr3_aa: CASSPQDRGGFYEQYF
cdr3_nt: TGTGCCAGTAGTCCGCAGGACAGGGGAGGATTCTACGAGCAGTACTTC

clone_size: .
d_call: TRBD1
j_call: TRBJ2-3
v_call: TRBV11-3
cdr3_aa: CASSRDSRTDTQYF
cdr3_nt: TGTGCCAGCAGCCGGGACAGCCGCACAGATACGCAGTATTTT

clone_size: .
d_call: .
j_call: TRBJ2-5
v_call: TRBV7-1
cdr3_aa: CASSLGPGLNQETQYF
cdr3_nt: TGTGCCAGTAGCTTAGGGCCGGGACTGAACCAAGAGACCCAGTACTTC

clone_size: .
d_call: .
j_call: TRBJ2-7
v_call: TRBV6-8
cdr3_aa: CASSRGGGYEQYF
cdr3_nt: TGTGCCAGCAGTAGGGGGGGTGGCTACGAGCAGTACTTC

clone_size: .
d_call: TRBD1
j_call: TRBJ2-7
v_call: TRBV6-8
cdr3_aa: CASRSGTGKNEQYF
cdr3_nt: TGTGCCAGCAGGTCCGGGACAGGGAAAAACGAGCAGTACTTC

clone_size: .
d_call: .
j_call: TRBJ1-3
v_call: TRBV15
cdr3_aa: CATSRDLTLGNTIYF
cdr3_nt: TGTGCCACCAGCAGAGATTTAACCCTTGGAAACACCATATATTTT

clone_size: .
d_call: .
j_call: TRBJ1-6
v_call: TRBV6-8
cdr3_aa: CASRFLSGGEGQDNSPLHF
cdr3_nt: TGTGCCAGCAGATTCTTAAGTGGGGGAGAGGGCCAAGATAATTCACCCCTCCACTTT

clone_size: once
d_call: TRBD1
j_call: TRBJ2-6
v_call: TRBV6-8
cdr3_aa: CAISRQGTGANVLTF
cdr3_nt: TGTGCCATCAGTAGACAGGGTACTGGGGCCAACGTCCTGACTTTC

clone_size: few
d_call: .
j_call: TRBJ2-6
v_call: TRBV19
cdr3_aa: CASSIGQGGSGANVLTF
cdr3_nt: TGTGCCAGTAGTATAGGTCAGGGGGGCTCTGGGGCCAACGTCCTGACTTTC

clone_size: .
d_call: .
j_call: TRBJ1-2
v_call: TRBV5-1
cdr3_aa: CASSFTDPGGGYTF
cdr3_nt: TGCGCCAGCAGCTTTACAGACCCCGGGGGTGGCTACACCTTC

clone_size: .
d_call: TRBD1
j_call: TRBJ1-3
v_call: TRBV11-3
cdr3_aa: CASSRTGGSGNTIYF
cdr3_nt: TGTGCCAGCAGTCGGACAGGGGGCTCTGGAAACACCATATATTTT

clone_size: .
d_call: TRBD1
j_call: TRBJ1-5
v_call: TRBV19
cdr3_aa: CASSIGTGLGFSNQPQHF
cdr3_nt: TGTGCCAGTAGTATAGGGACAGGGTTAGGGTTCAGCAATCAGCCCCAGCATTTT

clone_size: .
d_call: TRBD1
j_call: TRBJ1-1
v_call: TRBV6-8
cdr3_aa: CASSDNRGVTEAFF
cdr3_nt: TGTGCCAGCAGTGACAACAGGGGGGTTACTGAAGCTTTCTTT

clone_size: .
d_call: .
j_call: TRBJ2-7
v_call: TRBV28
cdr3_aa: CASSLLTGLNVQYF
cdr3_nt: TGTGCCAGCAGTCTATTAACGGGACTTAACGTGCAGTACTTC

clone_size: .
d_call: .
j_call: TRBJ1-2
v_call: TRBV18
cdr3_aa: CASSPQGPSQTKNYGYTF
cdr3_nt: TGTGCCAGCTCACCACAGGGACCGAGCCAAACTAAGAACTATGGCTACACCTTC

clone_size: .
d_call: TRBD1
j_call: TRBJ1-1
v_call: TRBV2
cdr3_aa: CASRGQGAGTEAFF
cdr3_nt: TGTGCCAGCAGAGGACAGGGGGCGGGCACTGAAGCTTTCTTT

clone_size: few
d_call: .
j_call: TRBJ2-1
v_call: TRBV6-8
cdr3_aa: CASSYGRASPSEQFF
cdr3_nt: TGTGCCAGCAGTTACGGCCGAGCGAGCCCTAGTGAGCAGTTCTTC

clone_size: .
d_call: TRBD2
j_call: TRBJ2-7
v_call: TRBV19
cdr3_aa: CASRGLAGNTYEQYF
cdr3_nt: TGTGCCAGTAGAGGACTAGCGGGGAACACCTACGAGCAGTACTTC

clone_size: .
d_call: TRBD1
j_call: TRBJ2-5
v_call: TRBV10-3
cdr3_aa: CAISELDRGAGETQYF
cdr3_nt: TGTGCCATCAGTGAGTTAGACAGGGGGGCTGGAGAGACCCAGTACTTC

clone_size: .
d_call: .
j_call: TRBJ1-1
v_call: TRBV6-8
cdr3_aa: CASTLGATTEAFF
cdr3_nt: TGTGCCAGCACCCTTGGGGCTACCACTGAAGCTTTCTTT

clone_size: .
d_call: .
j_call: TRBJ2-3
v_call: TRBV19
cdr3_aa: CASSIDALTREFRTDTQYF
cdr3_nt: TGTGCCAGTAGTATAGACGCCCTCACCCGGGAGTTCCGCACAGATACGCAGTATTTT

clone_size: .
d_call: TRBD1
j_call: TRBJ1-1
v_call: TRBV19
cdr3_aa: CATLTGGRRTEAFF
cdr3_nt: TGTGCCACCTTAACAGGGGGGAGGAGAACTGAAGCTTTCTTT

clone_size: .
d_call: .
j_call: TRBJ1-5
v_call: TRBV6-8
cdr3_aa: CASLNRRQDPSNQPQHF
cdr3_nt: TGTGCCAGCCTGAATAGGAGACAGGACCCTAGCAATCAGCCCCAGCATTTT